The sequence of this TCR beta chain was determined in a study of vaccination and CD4 T cells after COVID-19. Scientists ran DNA taken from cultured CD4+ T cells through the Oncomine TCR Beta short-read assay for sequencing. Each CDR3 protein gets one entry after TCRdb re-called the PCR reads with MiXCR. Altogether 12,000 or so distinct CDR3 sequences are present, around two fifths being singletons, with the ten largest covering more than 20%. Treatment in this sample: roughly 11-day PBMC culture with coronavirus spike peptide pools or control peptides (ViraFEST assay). About this clonotype: Its antigen is not identified.

Study outcomes and limitations: Convalescent patient numbers were relatively low, with no early post-infection timepoints. SARS-CoV-2-reactive clonotypes showed a nonsignificant median rise from approximately 21 to 40.

The source material was cultured CD4+ T cells from blood. This TCR derives from a human donor with COVID-19.

The CDR3, as DNA: TGTGCCAGTAGAGGAGGACAGGGGGGGTCCTATAATTCACCCCTCCACTTT. Translated, it gives CASRGGQGGSYNSPLHF. The V call is TRBV19, the J call TRBJ1-6, with 10 nucleotides matching TRBD1. The V gene's germline CDR1 is LNHDA and CDR2 SQIVND (reference sequence). The CDR3 is 17 residues long. V lost 6 bases and J lost 1; bases outside the gene matches: 6.